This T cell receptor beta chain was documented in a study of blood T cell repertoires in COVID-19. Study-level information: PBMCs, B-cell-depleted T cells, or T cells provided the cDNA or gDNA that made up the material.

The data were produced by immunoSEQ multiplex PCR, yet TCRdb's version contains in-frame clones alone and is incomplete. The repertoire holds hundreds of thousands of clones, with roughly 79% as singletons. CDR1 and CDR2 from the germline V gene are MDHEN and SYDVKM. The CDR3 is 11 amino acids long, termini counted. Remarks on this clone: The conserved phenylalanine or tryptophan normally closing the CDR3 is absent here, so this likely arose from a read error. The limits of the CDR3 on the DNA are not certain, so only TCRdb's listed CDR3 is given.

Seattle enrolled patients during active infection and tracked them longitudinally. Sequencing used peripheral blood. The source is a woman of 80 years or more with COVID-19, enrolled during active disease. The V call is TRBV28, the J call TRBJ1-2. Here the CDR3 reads CASSTPGRTTT.